A selection of T cell receptor beta chains follows, all from one sample in a study of cytomegalovirus exposure and HLA in healthy donors. Sequenced by immunoSEQ multiplex PCR; TCRdb stores in-frame clones only, minus some. The table records 150,000 to 200,000 clones, 81% of them present only once. The sample taken for sequencing was PBMCs. The receptors stem from a woman in her thirties in good health and CMV-seronegative. The CDR3 runs from the conserved cysteine through the conserved F or W. A D gene is named only where the DNA matches it firmly. Clone size is given for some rows only: seen once, a few or many times, or a class if the clone is expanded.

cdr3_length: 14
d_call: NA
v_call: TRBV6-6
j_call: TRBJ2-7
clone_size: NA
cdr3_aa: CASSDPGIPYEQYF
cdr3_nt: TGTGCCAGCAGTGACCCAGGGATCCCCTACGAGCAGTACTTC

cdr3_length: 14
d_call: NA
v_call: TRBV5-4
j_call: TRBJ1-3
clone_size: NA
cdr3_aa: CASSLTGIGNTIYF
cdr3_nt: TGTGCCAGCAGCCTAACAGGGATCGGAAACACCATATATTTT

cdr3_length: 14
d_call: NA
v_call: TRBV19
j_call: TRBJ2-2
clone_size: few
cdr3_aa: CATTVDGGGRELFF
cdr3_nt: TGTGCCACAACCGTCGACGGAGGCGGCCGGGAGCTGTTTTTT

cdr3_length: 15
d_call: TRBD1
v_call: TRBV28
j_call: TRBJ2-7
clone_size: NA
cdr3_aa: CASSLWGQGAGEQYF
cdr3_nt: TGTGCCAGCAGTTTATGGGGGCAGGGGGCAGGCGAGCAGTACTTC

cdr3_length: 16
d_call: NA
v_call: TRBV19
j_call: TRBJ2-7
clone_size: NA
cdr3_aa: CASSMQGRARPYEQYF
cdr3_nt: TGTGCCAGTAGTATGCAGGGCAGGGCCCGACCCTACGAGCAGTACTTC

cdr3_length: 19
d_call: NA
v_call: TRBV12-5
j_call: TRBJ1-6
clone_size: NA
cdr3_aa: CASGPTVLSPSPHNSPLHF
cdr3_nt: TGTGCTAGTGGTCCTACAGTGCTCTCCCCATCCCCACATAATTCACCCCTCCACTTT

cdr3_length: 14
d_call: NA
v_call: TRBV30
j_call: TRBJ1-2
clone_size: NA
cdr3_aa: CAWSVIQGQGGYTF
cdr3_nt: TGTGCCTGGAGTGTAATTCAGGGTCAGGGCGGCTACACCTTC

cdr3_length: 15
d_call: NA
v_call: TRBV4-1
j_call: TRBJ2-1
clone_size: NA
cdr3_aa: CASSHPPTGTYEQFF
cdr3_nt: TGCGCCAGCAGCCATCCCCCAACCGGGACTTATGAGCAGTTCTTC

cdr3_length: 16
d_call: NA
v_call: TRBV6-5
j_call: TRBJ2-3
clone_size: NA
cdr3_aa: CASSSPAGSSTDTQYF
cdr3_nt: TGTGCCAGCAGTTCCCCTGCAGGGTCTAGCACAGATACGCAGTATTTT

cdr3_length: 14
d_call: TRBD1
v_call: TRBV5-4
j_call: TRBJ2-7
clone_size: NA
cdr3_aa: CASSDDRGFYEQYF
cdr3_nt: TGTGCCAGCAGCGACGACAGGGGGTTTTACGAGCAGTACTTC

cdr3_length: 13
d_call: NA
v_call: TRBV7-9
j_call: TRBJ2-7
clone_size: NA
cdr3_aa: CSSSLVRAGEQYF
cdr3_nt: TGTTCCAGCAGCTTAGTCCGGGCGGGGGAGCAGTACTTC

cdr3_length: 15
d_call: NA
v_call: TRBV5-8
j_call: TRBJ1-5
clone_size: NA
cdr3_aa: CASSLHHPSNQPQHF
cdr3_nt: TGTGCCAGCAGCTTACACCATCCGAGCAATCAGCCCCAGCATTTT

cdr3_length: 13
d_call: TRBD1
v_call: TRBV2
j_call: TRBJ2-5
clone_size: NA
cdr3_aa: CASRGQAKETQYF
cdr3_nt: TGTGCCAGCAGGGGACAGGCCAAAGAGACCCAGTACTTC

cdr3_length: 14
d_call: TRBD1
v_call: TRBV9
j_call: TRBJ2-5
clone_size: NA
cdr3_aa: CASSVGTGIETQYF
cdr3_nt: TGTGCCAGCAGCGTCGGGACAGGGATCGAGACCCAGTACTTC

cdr3_length: 15
d_call: NA
v_call: TRBV7-2
j_call: TRBJ1-3
clone_size: NA
cdr3_aa: CASSYAGSGGNTIYF
cdr3_nt: TGTGCCAGCAGCTACGCAGGGTCAGGGGGAAACACCATATATTTT

cdr3_length: 11
d_call: NA
v_call: TRBV9
j_call: TRBJ1-2
clone_size: NA
cdr3_aa: CASSGGPGYTF
cdr3_nt: TGTGCCAGCAGCGGAGGGCCCGGCTACACCTTC

cdr3_length: 15
d_call: TRBD2
v_call: TRBV11-2
j_call: TRBJ2-7
clone_size: NA
cdr3_aa: CASSVGTSGTYEQYF
cdr3_nt: TGTGCCAGCAGCGTAGGGACTAGCGGGACCTACGAGCAGTACTTC

cdr3_length: 15
d_call: TRBD1
v_call: TRBV5-1
j_call: TRBJ2-7
clone_size: few
cdr3_aa: CASSLQGASSYEQYF
cdr3_nt: TGCGCCAGCAGCCTCCAGGGGGCGAGCTCCTACGAGCAGTACTTC

cdr3_length: 15
d_call: NA
v_call: TRBV6-4
j_call: TRBJ2-2
clone_size: NA
cdr3_aa: CASSDSGGNTGELFF
cdr3_nt: TGTGCCAGCAGTGACTCCGGCGGGAACACCGGGGAGCTGTTTTTT

cdr3_length: 15
d_call: TRBD1
v_call: TRBV30
j_call: TRBJ2-6
clone_size: few
cdr3_aa: CAWSPTGAGANVLTF
cdr3_nt: TGTGCCTGGAGTCCTACAGGGGCCGGGGCCAACGTCCTGACTTTC

cdr3_length: 16
d_call: NA
v_call: TRBV4-3
j_call: TRBJ1-6
clone_size: NA
cdr3_aa: CASSQDPGRGDSPLHF
cdr3_nt: TGCGCCAGCAGCCAAGATCCAGGTAGGGGCGATTCACCCCTCCACTTT

cdr3_length: 17
d_call: TRBD1
v_call: TRBV19
j_call: TRBJ2-7
clone_size: NA
cdr3_aa: CASTRQLTGTGSYEQYF
cdr3_nt: TGTGCCAGTACCAGACAACTAACCGGGACAGGGTCCTACGAGCAGTACTTC

cdr3_length: 15
d_call: TRBD1
v_call: TRBV28
j_call: TRBJ2-1
clone_size: once
cdr3_aa: CASTTGGLDYNEQFF
cdr3_nt: TGTGCCAGCACCACAGGGGGTCTAGACTACAATGAGCAGTTCTTC

cdr3_length: 13
d_call: NA
v_call: TRBV7-9
j_call: TRBJ1-2
clone_size: NA
cdr3_aa: CASSFDSAYGYTF
cdr3_nt: TGTGCCAGCAGCTTCGATAGTGCCTATGGCTACACCTTC

cdr3_length: 15
d_call: TRBD1
v_call: TRBV29-1
j_call: TRBJ1-2
clone_size: NA
cdr3_aa: CSVGRDRGASYGYTF
cdr3_nt: TGCAGCGTAGGGCGGGACAGGGGAGCCTCCTATGGCTACACCTTC

cdr3_length: 15
d_call: NA
v_call: TRBV4-3
j_call: TRBJ1-2
clone_size: few
cdr3_aa: CASSQEAVLNYGYTF
cdr3_nt: TGCGCCAGCAGCCAAGAGGCAGTGCTTAACTATGGCTACACCTTC

cdr3_length: 15
d_call: TRBD1
v_call: TRBV6-5
j_call: TRBJ1-4
clone_size: NA
cdr3_aa: CASSKTGGSNEKLFF
cdr3_nt: TGTGCCAGCAGTAAGACAGGGGGCTCTAATGAAAAACTGTTTTTT

cdr3_length: 13
d_call: TRBD1
v_call: TRBV7-9
j_call: TRBJ1-4
clone_size: NA
cdr3_aa: CASSLPGQEKLFF
cdr3_nt: TGTGCCAGCAGCCTCCCGGGACAGGAAAAACTGTTTTTT

cdr3_length: 14
d_call: TRBD1
v_call: TRBV6-6
j_call: TRBJ2-7
clone_size: NA
cdr3_aa: CASRRTGGSNEQYF
cdr3_nt: TGTGCCAGCAGGAGGACAGGGGGCTCTAACGAGCAGTACTTC

cdr3_length: 20
d_call: NA
v_call: TRBV15
j_call: TRBJ2-3
clone_size: NA
cdr3_aa: CATSRDSSRRFGLQLDTQYF
cdr3_nt: TGTGCCACCAGCAGAGATAGTTCCCGAAGATTTGGACTACAGCTAGATACGCAGTATTTT

cdr3_length: 15
d_call: TRBD1
v_call: TRBV2
j_call: TRBJ1-4
clone_size: few
cdr3_aa: CASSTHGQGGEKLFF
cdr3_nt: TGTGCCAGCAGTACCCATGGACAGGGGGGTGAAAAACTGTTTTTT

cdr3_length: 14
d_call: TRBD1
v_call: TRBV6-1
j_call: TRBJ2-1
clone_size: once
cdr3_aa: CASSLRTGFNEQFF
cdr3_nt: TGTGCCAGCAGTCTGAGGACAGGGTTTAATGAGCAGTTCTTC

cdr3_length: 15
d_call: NA
v_call: TRBV28
j_call: TRBJ2-5
clone_size: NA
cdr3_aa: CASRSPGPGQETQYF
cdr3_nt: TGTGCCAGCAGAAGCCCCGGCCCGGGGCAAGAGACCCAGTACTTC

cdr3_length: 14
d_call: TRBD2
v_call: TRBV11-2
j_call: TRBJ2-1
clone_size: NA
cdr3_aa: CASSVAGADNEQFF
cdr3_nt: TGTGCCAGCAGCGTAGCGGGAGCTGACAATGAGCAGTTCTTC

cdr3_length: 14
d_call: TRBD2
v_call: TRBV19
j_call: TRBJ2-1
clone_size: once
cdr3_aa: CATRLGGGHNEQFF
cdr3_nt: TGTGCCACCCGGCTCGGGGGGGGACACAATGAGCAGTTCTTC

cdr3_length: 15
d_call: TRBD1
v_call: TRBV5-1
j_call: TRBJ1-2
clone_size: NA
cdr3_aa: CASSLSTGKSYGYTF
cdr3_nt: TGCGCCAGCAGCTTATCGACAGGGAAATCCTATGGCTACACCTTC

cdr3_length: 17
d_call: NA
v_call: TRBV27
j_call: TRBJ2-6
clone_size: NA
cdr3_aa: CASSLYPDNSGANGLTF
cdr3_nt: TGTGCCAGCAGTTTATACCCTGACAACTCTGGGGCCAACGGCCTGACTTTC

cdr3_length: 13
d_call: NA
v_call: TRBV16
j_call: TRBJ1-1
clone_size: few
cdr3_aa: CASSQRTDSEAFF
cdr3_nt: TGTGCCAGCAGCCAAAGGACGGACTCAGAAGCTTTCTTT

cdr3_length: 16
d_call: TRBD1
v_call: TRBV6-5
j_call: TRBJ1-4
clone_size: NA
cdr3_aa: CASSYLLTGGNAKLFF
cdr3_nt: TGTGCCAGCAGTTACCTCTTGACAGGGGGTAATGCAAAACTGTTTTTT

cdr3_length: 14
d_call: NA
v_call: TRBV7-6
j_call: TRBJ1-1
clone_size: NA
cdr3_aa: CASTPAMRSTEAFF
cdr3_nt: TGTGCCAGCACCCCAGCGATGCGAAGCACTGAAGCTTTCTTT

cdr3_length: 14
d_call: TRBD1
v_call: TRBV28
j_call: TRBJ1-2
clone_size: once
cdr3_aa: CASSSGQANYGYTF
cdr3_nt: TGTGCCAGCAGTTCTGGACAGGCCAACTATGGCTACACCTTC

cdr3_length: 18
d_call: NA
v_call: TRBV11-2
j_call: TRBJ1-4
clone_size: NA
cdr3_aa: CASRSVGGNSRTNEKLFF
cdr3_nt: TGTGCCAGCAGATCTGTAGGGGGTAACAGTAGAACTAATGAAAAACTGTTTTTT

cdr3_length: 14
d_call: NA
v_call: TRBV25-1
j_call: TRBJ1-2
clone_size: NA
cdr3_aa: CASSDGGIRYGYTF
cdr3_nt: TGTGCCAGCAGTGATGGGGGCATTCGCTATGGCTACACCTTC

cdr3_length: 13
d_call: NA
v_call: TRBV14
j_call: TRBJ1-4
clone_size: NA
cdr3_aa: CASSRQGNEKLFF
cdr3_nt: TGTGCCAGCAGCCGGCAGGGCAATGAAAAACTGTTTTTT

cdr3_length: 16
d_call: NA
v_call: TRBV9
j_call: TRBJ1-1
clone_size: NA
cdr3_aa: CASSVGLGGMNTEAFF
cdr3_nt: TGTGCCAGCAGCGTAGGACTGGGAGGGATGAACACTGAAGCTTTCTTT

cdr3_length: 15
d_call: TRBD1
v_call: TRBV28
j_call: TRBJ1-6
clone_size: once
cdr3_aa: CASSGGQGMNSPLHF
cdr3_nt: TGTGCCAGCAGTGGGGGACAGGGCATGAATTCACCCCTCCACTTT